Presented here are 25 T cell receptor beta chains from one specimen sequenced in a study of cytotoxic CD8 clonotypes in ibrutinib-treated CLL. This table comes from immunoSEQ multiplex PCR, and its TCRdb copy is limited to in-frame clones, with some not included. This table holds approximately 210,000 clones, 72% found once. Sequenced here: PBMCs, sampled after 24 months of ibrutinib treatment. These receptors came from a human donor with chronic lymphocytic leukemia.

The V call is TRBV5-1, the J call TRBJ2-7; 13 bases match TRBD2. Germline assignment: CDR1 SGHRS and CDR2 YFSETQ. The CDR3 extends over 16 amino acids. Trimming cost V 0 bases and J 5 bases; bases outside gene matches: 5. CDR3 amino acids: CASSLGLAGGFDEQYF. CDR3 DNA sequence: TGCGCCAGCAGCTTGGGACTAGCGGGAGGCTTTGACGAGCAGTACTTC.

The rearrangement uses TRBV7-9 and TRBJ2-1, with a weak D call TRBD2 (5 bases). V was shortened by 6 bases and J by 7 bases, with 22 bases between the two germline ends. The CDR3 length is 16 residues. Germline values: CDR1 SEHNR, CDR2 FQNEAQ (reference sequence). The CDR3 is CASSPKRHLLLNEQFF. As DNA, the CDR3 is TGTGCCAGCAGTCCCAAGCGGCATCTGCTCCTTAATGAGCAGTTCTTC.

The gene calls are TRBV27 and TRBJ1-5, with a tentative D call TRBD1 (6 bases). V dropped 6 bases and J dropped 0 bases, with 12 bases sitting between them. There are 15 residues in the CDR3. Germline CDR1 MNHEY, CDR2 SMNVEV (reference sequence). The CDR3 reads CASSRGRNSNQPQHF. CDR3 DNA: TGTGCCAGCAGCAGGGGACGTAATAGCAATCAGCCCCAGCATTTT.

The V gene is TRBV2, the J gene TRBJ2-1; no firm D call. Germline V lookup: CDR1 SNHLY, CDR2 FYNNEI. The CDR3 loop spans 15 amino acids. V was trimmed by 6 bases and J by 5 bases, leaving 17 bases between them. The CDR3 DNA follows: TGTGCCAGCAGGAGACTCGTGAATCCTGACAATGAGCAGTTCTTC. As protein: CASRRLVNPDNEQFF.

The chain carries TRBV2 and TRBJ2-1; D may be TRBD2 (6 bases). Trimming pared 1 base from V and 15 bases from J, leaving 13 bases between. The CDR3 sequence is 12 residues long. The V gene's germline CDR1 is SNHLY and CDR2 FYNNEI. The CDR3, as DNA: TGTGCCAGCAGTGAAGGGGGCGGGAAGGGGTTCTTC. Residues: CASSEGGGKGFF.

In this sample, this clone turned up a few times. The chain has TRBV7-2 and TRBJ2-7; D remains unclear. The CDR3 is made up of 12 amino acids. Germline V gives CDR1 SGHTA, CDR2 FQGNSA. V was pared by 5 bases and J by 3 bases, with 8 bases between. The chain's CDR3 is CASSAVGYEQYF. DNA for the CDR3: TGTGCCAGCAGCGCCGTAGGCTACGAGCAGTACTTC.

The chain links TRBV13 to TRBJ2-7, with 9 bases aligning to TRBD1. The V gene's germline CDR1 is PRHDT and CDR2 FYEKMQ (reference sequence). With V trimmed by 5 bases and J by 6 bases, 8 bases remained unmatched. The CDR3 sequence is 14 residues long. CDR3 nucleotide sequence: TGTGCCAGCAGCGAGACCGGGACAGGGAGCGAGCAGTACTTC. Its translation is CASSETGTGSEQYF.

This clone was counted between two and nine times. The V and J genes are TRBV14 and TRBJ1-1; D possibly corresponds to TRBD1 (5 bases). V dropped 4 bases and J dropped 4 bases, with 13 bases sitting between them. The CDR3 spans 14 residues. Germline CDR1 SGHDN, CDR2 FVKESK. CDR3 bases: TGTGCCAGCAGCCGCCCAGGGACCTTCACTGAAGCTTTCTTT. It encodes CASSRPGTFTEAFF. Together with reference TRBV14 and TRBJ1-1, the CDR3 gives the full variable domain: EAGVTQFPSHSVIEKGQTVTLRCDPISGHDNLYWYRRVMGKEIKFLLHFVKESKQDESGMPNNRFLAERTGGTYSTLKVQPAELEDSGVYFCASSRPGTFTEAFFGQGTRLTVV.

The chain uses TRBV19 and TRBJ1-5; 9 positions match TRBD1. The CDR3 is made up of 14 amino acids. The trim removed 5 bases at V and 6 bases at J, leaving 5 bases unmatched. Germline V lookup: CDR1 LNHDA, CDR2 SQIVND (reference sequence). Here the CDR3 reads CASSWTGEGQPQHF. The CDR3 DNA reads TGTGCCAGTAGTTGGACAGGGGAAGGTCAGCCCCAGCATTTT.

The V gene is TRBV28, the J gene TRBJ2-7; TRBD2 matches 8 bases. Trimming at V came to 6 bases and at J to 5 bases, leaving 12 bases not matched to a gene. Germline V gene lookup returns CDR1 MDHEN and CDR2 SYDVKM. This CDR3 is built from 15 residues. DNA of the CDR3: TGTGCCAGCAGCTCCCGACCCGGGAGGGGTAACGAGCAGTACTTC. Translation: CASSSRPGRGNEQYF.

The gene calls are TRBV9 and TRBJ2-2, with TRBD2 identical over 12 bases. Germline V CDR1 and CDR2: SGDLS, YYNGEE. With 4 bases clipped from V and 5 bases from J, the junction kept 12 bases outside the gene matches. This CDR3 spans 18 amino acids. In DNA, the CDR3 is TGTGCCAGCAGCCCCCCGGCTAGCGGGAGGGCCTGGACCGGGGAGCTGTTTTTT. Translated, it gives CASSPPASGRAWTGELFF.

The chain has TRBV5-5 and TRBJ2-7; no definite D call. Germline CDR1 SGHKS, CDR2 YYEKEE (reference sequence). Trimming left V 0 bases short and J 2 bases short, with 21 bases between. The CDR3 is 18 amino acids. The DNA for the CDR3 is TGTGCCAGCAGCTTGGCGGATCCCGGAGATACATTCACCTACGAGCAGTACTTC. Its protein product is CASSLADPGDTFTYEQYF. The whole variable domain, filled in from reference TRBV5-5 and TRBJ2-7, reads DAGVTQSPTHLIKTRGQQVTLRCSPISGHKSVSWYQQVLGQGPQFIFQYYEKEERGRGNFPDRFSARQFPNYSSELNVNALLLGDSALYLCASSLADPGDTFTYEQYFGPGTRLTVT.

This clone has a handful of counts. This CDR3 is CSASSQYGYTF. The CDR3 region has the DNA TGCAGTGCTAGTTCGCAGTATGGCTACACCTTC. The V call is TRBV20-1, the J call TRBJ1-2; D gene uncertain. The V gene's germline CDR1 is DFQATT and CDR2 SNEGSKA (reference sequence). This CDR3 has 11 residues. V was cut by 3 bases and J by 5 bases, with 7 bases left in between.

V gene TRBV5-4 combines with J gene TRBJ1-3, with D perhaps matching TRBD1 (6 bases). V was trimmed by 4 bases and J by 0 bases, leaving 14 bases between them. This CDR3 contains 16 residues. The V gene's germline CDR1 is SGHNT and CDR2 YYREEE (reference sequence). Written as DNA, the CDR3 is TGTGCCAGCAGCCATTCAGGGGCGATCTCTGGAAACACCATATATTTT. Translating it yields CASSHSGAISGNTIYF. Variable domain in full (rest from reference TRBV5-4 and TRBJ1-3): ETGVTQSPTHLIKTRGQQVTLRCSSQSGHNTVSWYQQALGQGPQFIFQYYREEENGRGNFPPRFSGLQFPNYSSELNVNALELDDSALYLCASSHSGAISGNTIYFGEGSWLTVV.

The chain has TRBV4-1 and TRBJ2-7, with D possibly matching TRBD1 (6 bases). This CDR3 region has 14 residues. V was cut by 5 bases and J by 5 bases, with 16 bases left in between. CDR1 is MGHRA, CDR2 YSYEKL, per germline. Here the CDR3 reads CASSRTQQGHEQYF. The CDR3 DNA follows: TGCGCCAGCAGCAGAACGCAACAGGGCCACGAGCAGTACTTC.

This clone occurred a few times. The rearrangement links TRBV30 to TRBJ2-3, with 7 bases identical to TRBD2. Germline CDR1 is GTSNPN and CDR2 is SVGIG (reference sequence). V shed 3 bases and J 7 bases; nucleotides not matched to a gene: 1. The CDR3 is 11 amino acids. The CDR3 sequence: CAWRRENTQYF. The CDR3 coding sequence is TGTGCCTGGAGGCGGGAGAATACGCAGTATTTT.

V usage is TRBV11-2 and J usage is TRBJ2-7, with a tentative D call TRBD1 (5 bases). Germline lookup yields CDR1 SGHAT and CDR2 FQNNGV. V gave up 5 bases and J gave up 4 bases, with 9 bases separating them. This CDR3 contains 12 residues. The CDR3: CASSETAYEQYF. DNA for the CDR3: TGTGCCAGCAGCGAGACAGCGTACGAGCAGTACTTC.

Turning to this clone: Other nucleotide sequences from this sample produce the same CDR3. CDR3 in DNA: TGCAGCGTTGAAGTGGGATCAGGGAGCTACGAGCAGTACTTC. Translating it yields CSVEVGSGSYEQYF. V gene TRBV29-1 combines with J gene TRBJ2-7, with D perhaps TRBD1 or TRBD2 (5 bases each). The CDR3 sequence is 14 residues long. CDR1 is SQVTM, CDR2 ANQGSEA, per germline. V was trimmed by 1 base and J by 3 bases, leaving 13 bases between them.

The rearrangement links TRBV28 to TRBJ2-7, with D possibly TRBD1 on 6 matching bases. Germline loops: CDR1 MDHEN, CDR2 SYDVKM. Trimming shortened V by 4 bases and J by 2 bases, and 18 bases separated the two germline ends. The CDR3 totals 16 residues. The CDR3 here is CASSSAAGAKPYEQYF. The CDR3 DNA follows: TGTGCCAGCAGTTCGGCCGCAGGGGCCAAACCCTACGAGCAGTACTTC.

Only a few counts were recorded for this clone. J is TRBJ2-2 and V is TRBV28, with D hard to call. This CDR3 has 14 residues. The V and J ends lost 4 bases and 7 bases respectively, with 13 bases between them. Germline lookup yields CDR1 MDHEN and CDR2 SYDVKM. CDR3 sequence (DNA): TGTGCCAGCAGTTACATGACCGTATACGGGGAGCTGTTTTTT. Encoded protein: CASSYMTVYGELFF.

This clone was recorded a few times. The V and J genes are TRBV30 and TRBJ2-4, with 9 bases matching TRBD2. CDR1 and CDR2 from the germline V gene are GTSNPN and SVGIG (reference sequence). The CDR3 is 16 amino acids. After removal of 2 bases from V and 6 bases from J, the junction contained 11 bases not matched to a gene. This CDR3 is CAWSSAPTSGLNIQYF. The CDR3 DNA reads TGTGCCTGGAGTTCTGCTCCGACTAGCGGATTAAACATTCAGTACTTC.

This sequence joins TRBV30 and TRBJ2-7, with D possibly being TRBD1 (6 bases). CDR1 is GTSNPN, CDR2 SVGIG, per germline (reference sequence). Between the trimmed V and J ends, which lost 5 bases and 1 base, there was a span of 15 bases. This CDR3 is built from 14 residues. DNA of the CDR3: TGTGCCTGGGGTTCCGGGACATTTTCCTACGAGCAGTACTTC. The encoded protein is CAWGSGTFSYEQYF.

Here the CDR3 DNA reads TGTGCCAGCTCACCAATCTCGGACAGCAACACTGAAGCTTTCTTT. This codes for CASSPISDSNTEAFF. V and J are TRBV18 and TRBJ1-1; D possibly corresponds to TRBD1 (6 bases). The CDR3 loop spans 15 amino acids. Germline lookup yields CDR1 KGHSH and CDR2 LQKENI. V gave up 2 bases and J gave up 2 bases, with 12 bases separating them. Full variable domain (remainder filled in from reference TRBV18 and TRBJ1-1): NAGVMQNPRHLVRRRGQEARLRCSPMKGHSHVYWYRQLPEEGLKFMVYLQKENIIDESGMPKERFSAEFPKEGPSILRIQQVVRGDSAAYFCASSPISDSNTEAFFGQGTRLTVV.

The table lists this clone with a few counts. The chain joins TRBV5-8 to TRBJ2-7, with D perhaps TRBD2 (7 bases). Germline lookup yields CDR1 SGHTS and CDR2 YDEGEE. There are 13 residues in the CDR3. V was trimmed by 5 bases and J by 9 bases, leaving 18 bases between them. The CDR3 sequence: CASRAKGGNRQYF. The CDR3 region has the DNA TGTGCCAGCAGAGCGAAGGGGGGGAATCGGCAGTACTTC.

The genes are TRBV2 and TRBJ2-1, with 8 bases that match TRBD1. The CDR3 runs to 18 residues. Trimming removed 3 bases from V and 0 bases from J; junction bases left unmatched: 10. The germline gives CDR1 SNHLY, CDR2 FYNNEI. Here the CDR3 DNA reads TGTGCCAGCAGTGAGGGACCCGACAGGGGCTACTCCTACAATGAGCAGTTCTTC. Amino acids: CASSEGPDRGYSYNEQFF.